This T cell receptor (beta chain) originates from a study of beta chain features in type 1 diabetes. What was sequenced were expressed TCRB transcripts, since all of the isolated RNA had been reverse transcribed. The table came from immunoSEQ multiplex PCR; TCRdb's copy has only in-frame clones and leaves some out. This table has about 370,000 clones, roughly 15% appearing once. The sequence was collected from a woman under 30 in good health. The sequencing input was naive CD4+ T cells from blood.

CDR3 DNA sequence: TGCGCCAGCAACCGGGGACAGACGGACTATGGCTACACCTTC. This sequence encodes CASNRGQTDYGYTF. The genes are TRBV5-1 and TRBJ1-2; 7 positions match TRBD1. The junction had 8 bases not matched to a gene; V was cut back by 6 bases and J by 3 bases. Germline lookup yields CDR1 SGHRS and CDR2 YFSETQ. This CDR3 is built from 14 residues.